A selection of T cell receptor beta chains follows, all from one sample in a study of Ad26.COV2.S vaccination and SARS-CoV-2 variants. Only in-frame clones appear in the TCRdb table, and some are missing; sequencing was by immunoSEQ multiplex PCR. The table has roughly 500,000 clones, roughly 89% seen once. The sample was peripheral blood, taken in a trial of Ad26.COV2.S vaccine versus placebo. The receptors come from a person between 18 and 59 years old who received the Ad26.COV2.S COVID-19 vaccine or a placebo. Each CDR3 is given with its conserved first and last residue. Each record gives: V gene, J gene, clone size, D gene, CDR3 protein, CDR3 DNA. The D gene is left open where the match is weak. Only part of the rows carry a size: once, few, many, or a class if the clone is expanded.

v_call: TRBV30
j_call: TRBJ1-5
clone_size: -
d_call: -
cdr3_aa: CAWSVRGGPQPQHF
cdr3_nt: TGTGCCTGGAGTGTACGCGGGGGGCCTCAGCCCCAGCATTTT

v_call: TRBV7-2
j_call: TRBJ1-1
clone_size: -
d_call: TRBD1
cdr3_aa: CASSRQGDTEAFF
cdr3_nt: TGTGCCAGCAGCCGCCAGGGGGACACTGAAGCTTTCTTT

v_call: TRBV20-1
j_call: TRBJ1-2
clone_size: -
d_call: -
cdr3_aa: CSASFRGAGFYGYTF
cdr3_nt: TGCAGTGCTAGTTTCCGAGGGGCAGGATTCTATGGCTACACCTTC

v_call: TRBV28
j_call: TRBJ1-3
clone_size: -
d_call: -
cdr3_aa: CASSFPEGHALAGNTIYF
cdr3_nt: TGTGCCAGCAGTTTTCCGGAAGGGCACGCTCTGGCCGGAAACACCATATATTTT

v_call: TRBV5-1
j_call: TRBJ2-1
clone_size: -
d_call: -
cdr3_aa: CASSLGPYNEQFF
cdr3_nt: TGCGCCAGCAGCTTGGGACCTTACAATGAGCAGTTCTTC

v_call: TRBV18
j_call: TRBJ1-6
clone_size: once
d_call: TRBD1
cdr3_aa: CASSPLGQGDSPLHF
cdr3_nt: TGTGCCAGCTCACCATTGGGACAGGGGGATTCACCCCTCCACTTT

v_call: TRBV3-1/TRBV3-2
j_call: TRBJ1-2
clone_size: -
d_call: -
cdr3_aa: CASSRHPGTGYGYTF
cdr3_nt: TGTGCCAGCAGCCGACATCCCGGGACGGGCTATGGCTACACCTTC

v_call: TRBV19
j_call: TRBJ2-7
clone_size: few
d_call: TRBD1
cdr3_aa: CASSMTYTGATYEQYF
cdr3_nt: TGTGCCAGTAGTATGACCTATACAGGGGCCACCTACGAGCAGTACTTC

v_call: TRBV5-1
j_call: TRBJ1-1
clone_size: -
d_call: -
cdr3_aa: CASSRGNRF
cdr3_nt: TGCGCCAGCAGCCGGGGGAATCGCTTT

v_call: TRBV5-4
j_call: TRBJ2-2
clone_size: -
d_call: -
cdr3_aa: CASSLRQSRWTGELFF
cdr3_nt: TGTGCCAGCAGCTTGCGCCAAAGTCGTTGGACCGGGGAGCTGTTTTTT

v_call: TRBV5-1
j_call: TRBJ2-1
clone_size: -
d_call: TRBD1
cdr3_aa: CASSGGQGAYGEQFF
cdr3_nt: TGCGCCAGCAGCGGGGGACAGGGGGCGTACGGTGAGCAGTTCTTC

v_call: TRBV24-1
j_call: TRBJ2-5
clone_size: -
d_call: TRBD1
cdr3_aa: CATSDFPGQGAIRETQYF
cdr3_nt: TGTGCCACCAGTGACTTTCCGGGACAGGGGGCTATACGAGAGACCCAGTACTTC

v_call: TRBV14
j_call: TRBJ1-2
clone_size: -
d_call: -
cdr3_aa: CASSPYGGLANYGYTF
cdr3_nt: TGTGCCAGCAGCCCTTATGGGGGATTAGCTAACTATGGCTACACCTTC

v_call: TRBV9
j_call: TRBJ2-1
clone_size: once
d_call: -
cdr3_aa: CASSVGSKNEQFF
cdr3_nt: TGTGCCAGCAGCGTAGGTTCTAAGAATGAGCAGTTCTTC

v_call: TRBV4-1
j_call: TRBJ2-3
clone_size: -
d_call: -
cdr3_aa: CASSQDWSTDTQYF
cdr3_nt: TGCGCCAGCAGCCAAGATTGGAGCACAGATACGCAGTATTTT

v_call: TRBV24-1
j_call: TRBJ1-5
clone_size: -
d_call: -
cdr3_aa: CATSDGRFNQPQHF
cdr3_nt: TGTGCCACCAGTGACGGACGGTTCAATCAGCCCCAGCATTTT